The 9 T cell receptor beta chains in this list originate from one sample, sequenced in a study of regulatory T cells in long-lasting Graves disease. Noted time point: newly diagnosed GD, antithyroid drugs for less than 3 months. Extracted RNA from PBMCs served as the source of the TCR library. Arm-PCR of CDR3 regions with iRepertoire HTBI primers generated TCR beta libraries. TCRdb fed the multiplex PCR reads into MiXCR, producing one record per CDR3 protein. This sample carries 350,000 to 450,000 distinct CDR3 sequences, 15% of them seen once, and the ten largest clones take roughly 7.7%. The same specimen was also included in a second study, on T cells in Graves' hyperthyroidism and ophthalmopathy.

Source: peripheral blood mononuclear cells (PBMCs), taken at new diagnosis, from a patient treated with antithyroid drugs. The receptors were gathered from a woman aged 40 to 50 with Graves disease.

The V call is TRBV19, the J call TRBJ1-5, with D unclear. CDR1 and CDR2 from the germline V gene are LNHDA and SQIVND (reference sequence). The CDR3 totals 16 residues. V shed 5 bases and J shed 2 bases, with 16 bases lying between them. The CDR3 protein is CASSPYSTGGNQPQHF. The DNA of the CDR3 is TGTGCCAGTAGTCCCTACTCCACGGGAGGCAATCAGCCCCAGCATTTT. Drawing the rest from reference TRBV19 and TRBJ1-5, the complete variable domain is DGGITQSPKYLFRKEGQNVTLSCEQNLNHDAMYWYRQDPGQGLRLIYYSQIVNDFQKGDIAEGYSVSREKKESFPLTVTSAQKNPTAFYLCASSPYSTGGNQPQHFGDGTRLSIL.

The table lists this clonotype with many counts. The rearrangement links TRBV28 to TRBJ2-1, with D perhaps TRBD2 (5 bases). Germline-derived CDR1 and CDR2 are MDHEN and SYDVKM. The V end was cut by 3 bases, the J end by 5 bases, with 11 bases between. The CDR3 runs to 14 residues. For the CDR3, the DNA is TGTGCCAGCAGTTTGAGTGGGAGCCACAATGAGCAGTTCTTC. Translated: CASSLSGSHNEQFF.

This clonotype was seen many times. The V call is TRBV11-2, the J call TRBJ2-6, with D tentatively TRBD2 (6 bases). CDR3 length: 16 amino acids. The V end lost 1 base, the J end lost 4 bases, and 11 bases lay between the germline ends. Germline V gene data show CDR1 as SGHAT and CDR2 as FQNNGV. Here the CDR3 reads CASSLVGGIGANVLTF. Written as DNA, the CDR3 is TGTGCCAGCAGCTTAGTAGGAGGGATCGGGGCCAACGTCCTGACTTTC.

This clonotype was detected only once. The V call is TRBV7-9, the J call TRBJ2-7, with D perhaps matching TRBD1 or TRBD2 (5 bases each). Trimming removed 5 bases from V and 6 bases from J, with 11 bases in between. CDR3 length equals 12 residues. Per the germline V gene, CDR1 is SEHNR and CDR2 is FQNEAQ (reference sequence). Written as DNA, the CDR3 is TGTGCCAGCAGCCAGGGAGTAGGCGAGCAGTACTTC. This codes for CASSQGVGEQYF. The complete variable domain, with remaining parts taken from reference TRBV7-9 and TRBJ2-7, reads DTGVSQNPRHKITKRGQNVTFRCDPISEHNRLYWYRQTLGQGPEFLTYFQNEAQLEKSRLLSDRFSAERPKGSFSTLEIQRTEQGDSAMYLCASSQGVGEQYFGPGTRLTVT.

This clonotype was observed many times. The J gene is TRBJ2-1, the V gene TRBV2, with 9 bases fitting TRBD2. Trimming cost V 7 bases and J 0 bases; bases outside gene matches: 10. Germline values: CDR1 SNHLY, CDR2 FYNNEI. This CDR3 region has 17 residues. Here the CDR3 DNA reads TGTGCCAGCAAACAGCGGGAGGCGCTAAGCTCCTACAATGAGCAGTTCTTC. It translates to CASKQREALSSYNEQFF.

The chain carries TRBV28 and TRBJ2-7; TRBD2 aligns across 13 bases. This CDR3 is built from 17 residues. Trimming removed 4 bases from V and 2 bases from J; junction bases left unmatched: 8. Germline CDR1 reads MDHEN; CDR2 reads SYDVKM. CDR3 sequence: CASSYNAGTSGTYEQYF. The DNA of the CDR3 is TGTGCCAGCAGTTATAACGCCGGGACTAGCGGGACCTACGAGCAGTACTTC. The full variable domain, its missing parts supplied by reference TRBV28 and TRBJ2-7, is DVKVTQSSRYLVKRTGEKVFLECVQDMDHENMFWYRQDPGLGLRLIYFSYDVKMKEKGDIPEGYSVSREKKERFSLILESASTNQTSMYLCASSYNAGTSGTYEQYFGPGTRLTVT.

This clonotype was seen at least ten times. This chain joins TRBV6-5 and TRBJ2-1; 8 bases match TRBD2. After removal of 0 bases from V and 8 bases from J, the junction contained 12 bases not matched to a gene. Germline assignment: CDR1 MNHEY and CDR2 SVGAGI. This CDR3 is 17 amino acids long. The CDR3 DNA follows: TGTGCCAGCAGTTACTCCGGGACTAGTCGGGCACAATATGAGCAGTTCTTC. This sequence encodes CASSYSGTSRAQYEQFF.

This clonotype was counted at least ten times. The chain links TRBV10-3 to TRBJ2-7, with TRBD1 matching over 8 bases. V trimming: 2 bases; J trimming: 7 bases; junction bases outside the gene matches: 7. Per the germline V gene, CDR1 is ENHRY and CDR2 is SYGVKD. The CDR3 totals 14 residues. Here the CDR3 DNA reads TGTGCCATCAGTGAGCCCAGACAGGGGAATGAGCAGTACTTC. Translation gives CAISEPRQGNEQYF.

This clonotype was picked up many times. The rearrangement links TRBV7-8 to TRBJ2-5, with 8 bases lining up with TRBD2. The junction had 11 bases not matched to a gene; V was cut back by 3 bases and J by 5 bases. CDR1 is SGHVS, CDR2 FQNEAQ, per germline. The length of the CDR3 is 16 residues. This CDR3 is CASSLWGGRTFETQYF. CDR3 coding DNA: TGTGCCAGCAGCTTGTGGGGCGGGAGGACGTTTGAGACCCAGTACTTC.